This T cell receptor beta chain derives from a study of coeliac disease. Study as a whole: Without high-resolution HLA typing, biased TRBV7-2 usage was queried.

V lost 2 bases and J lost 0, with 17 bases in between. The CDR3 spans 19 residues. The germline V gene has CDR1 MNHNS and CDR2 SASEGT. TCRdb keeps only in-frame clones here, not all; method: immunoSEQ multiplex PCR. The sample holds several thousand clones, 60% to 75% seen once. Material: lymphocytes from the gut lamina propria. The V and J genes are TRBV6-1 and TRBJ2-6, with D possibly being TRBD1 (5 bases). The sequence derives from a woman aged 25 to 39 without celiac disease. This CDR3 reads CASSEYGRVTFSGANVLTF. The CDR3 nucleotides read TGTGCCAGCAGTGAATACGGCAGGGTAACCTTCTCTGGGGCCAACGTCCTGACTTTC.